One sample yielded the 14 T cell receptor beta chains listed below, sequenced in a study of CD8 T cells in Susac syndrome. RNA was extracted with the RNeasy kit, and a quantity of roughly 0.5 to 1 ug was reverse transcribed using random hexamers. TCRdb analysed the immunoSEQ multiplex PCR reads with MiXCR anew, one entry per CDR3 protein. The repertoire has about 100,000 distinct CDR3 sequences, nearly 97% of them found once; the top ten carry approximately 0.3%. The sequenced sample consisted of CD8+ T cells from PBMCs. The receptors originated from a human donor with Susac syndrome.

The V gene is TRBV6-1, the J gene TRBJ2-6; 7 bases line up with TRBD1. Germline CDR1 is MNHNS and CDR2 is SASEGT. The trim removed 7 bases at V and 0 bases at J, leaving 12 bases unmatched. This CDR3 region has 18 residues. CDR3 amino acids: CASIPNRGPYSGANVLTF. DNA for the CDR3: TGTGCCAGCATCCCAAACAGGGGCCCTTACTCTGGGGCCAACGTCCTGACTTTC.

The genes are TRBV20-1 and TRBJ2-5; 11 bases line up with TRBD2. Germline CDR1 is DFQATT and CDR2 is SNEGSKA (reference sequence). The CDR3 contains 15 residues. Trimming removed 4 bases from V and 1 base from J; junction bases left unmatched: 5. The CDR3: CSAKSGTSGQETQYF. CDR3 coding DNA: TGCAGTGCTAAATCCGGGACTAGCGGCCAAGAGACCCAGTACTTC.

The V gene is TRBV7-2, the J gene TRBJ1-6; D call uncertain. CDR1 is SGHTA, CDR2 FQGNSA, per germline. CDR3 length: 13 residues. Deletions cut 5 bases from V and 7 bases from J, with 9 bases between. The CDR3: CASSPLPNSPLHF. Here the CDR3 DNA reads TGTGCCAGCAGCCCACTCCCGAATTCACCCCTCCACTTT.

The rearrangement joins TRBV12-3 or TRBV12-4 to TRBJ2-1; D remains unclear. V shed 1 base and J shed 4 bases, with 5 bases lying between them. The CDR3 has 13 residues. In nucleotides, the CDR3 is TGTGCCAGCAGTTTAGGAGAGTACAATGAGCAGTTCTTC. Translating gives CASSLGEYNEQFF.

The V and J genes are TRBV29-1 and TRBJ2-1; D gene uncertain. The length of the CDR3 is 13 residues. With 7 bases removed from V and 2 bases from J, the gap between germline ends came to 12 bases. Germline loops: CDR1 SQVTM, CDR2 ANQGSEA. CDR3 residues: CSADLSAYNEQFF. CDR3 coding DNA: TGCAGCGCCGACCTGTCGGCCTACAATGAGCAGTTCTTC.

The V call is TRBV6-4, the J call TRBJ2-3; TRBD1 might be the D (6 bases). The CDR3 loop spans 15 amino acids. CDR1 is MRHNA and CDR2 is SNTAGT in the germline V gene. Trimming removed 4 bases at V and 0 bases at J, with 11 bases between. The CDR3 DNA is TGTGCCAGCAGTGCCGGGACAACTAGCACAGATACGCAGTATTTT. This translates into CASSAGTTSTDTQYF.

V is TRBV29-1 and J is TRBJ1-2; a weak D match, TRBD1 (6 bases). The CDR3 spans 12 residues. The ends were cut back, 6 bases at V and 0 bases at J, with 8 bases in the middle. Germline V gene data show CDR1 as SQVTM and CDR2 as ANQGSEA. CDR3 residues: CSVDRSNYGYTF. In DNA, the CDR3 is TGCAGCGTGGACAGATCTAACTATGGCTACACCTTC. The variable domain in full, with the rest retrieved from reference TRBV29-1 and TRBJ1-2, is SAVISQKPSRDICQRGTSLTIQCQVDSQVTMMFWYRQQPGQSLTLIATANQGSEATYESGFVIDKFPISRPNLTFSTLTVSNMSPEDSSIYLCSVDRSNYGYTFGSGTRLTVV.

The chain carries TRBV3-1 and TRBJ2-3; perhaps TRBD2 as D (6 bases). CDR1 is LGHDT and CDR2 is YNNKEL in the germline V gene (reference sequence). V lost 2 bases, J lost 0 bases, and 9 bases lay in between. The CDR3 is 15 residues long. CDR3 DNA: TGTGCCAGCAGCCAAAGCGGGCCTAGCACAGATACGCAGTATTTT. Translated, it gives CASSQSGPSTDTQYF.

This clonotype was detected once. The chain joins TRBV28 to TRBJ2-2; 7 nucleotides align to TRBD1. Per the germline V gene, CDR1 is MDHEN and CDR2 is SYDVKM. Trimming removed 8 bases from V and 1 base from J; junction bases left unmatched: 10. The CDR3 loop spans 16 amino acids. CDR3 sequence: CASVQGERLNTGELFF. CDR3 nucleotide sequence: TGTGCCAGCGTGCAGGGGGAAAGACTGAACACCGGGGAGCTGTTTTTT.

The J gene is TRBJ2-5, the V gene TRBV7-6; D is unclear. The CDR3 has 13 residues. With 0 bases removed from V and 9 bases from J, the gap between germline ends came to 11 bases. Germline assignment: CDR1 SGHVS and CDR2 FNYEAQ. CDR3 sequence: CASSLAPPLAQYF. DNA for the CDR3: TGTGCCAGCAGCTTAGCGCCCCCTCTCGCCCAGTACTTC.

This chain joins TRBV28 and TRBJ2-5; no firm D call. Germline V lookup: CDR1 MDHEN, CDR2 SYDVKM. V lost 6 bases to trimming and J lost 7 bases, with 12 bases between them. This CDR3 contains 12 residues. The CDR3 region is CASRSTRGTQYF. CDR3 nucleotides: TGTGCCAGCAGGAGCACACGTGGGACCCAGTACTTC. Based on the CDR3 plus reference TRBV28 and TRBJ2-5, the full variable domain is DVKVTQSSRYLVKRTGEKVFLECVQDMDHENMFWYRQDPGLGLRLIYFSYDVKMKEKGDIPEGYSVSREKKERFSLILESASTNQTSMYLCASRSTRGTQYFGPGTRLLVL.

This chain uses TRBV4-1 with TRBJ2-1; 8 nucleotides line up with TRBD2. The CDR3 loop spans 16 amino acids. V trimming: 0 bases; J trimming: 3 bases; junction bases outside the gene matches: 4. Germline values: CDR1 MGHRA, CDR2 YSYEKL. CDR3 loop: CASSQDSSGVYNEQFF. Written as DNA, the CDR3 is TGCGCCAGCAGCCAAGATAGTAGCGGGGTCTACAATGAGCAGTTCTTC.

V is TRBV3-1 and J is TRBJ1-6, with D uncertain. Germline assignment: CDR1 LGHDT and CDR2 YNNKEL (reference sequence). With 4 bases removed from V and 6 bases from J, the gap between germline ends came to 13 bases. The CDR3 is made up of 15 amino acids. CDR3 region: CASSPAGRPNSPLHF. CDR3 DNA: TGTGCCAGCAGCCCAGCCGGCAGGCCTAATTCACCCCTCCACTTT.

The chain has TRBV7-9 and TRBJ2-2; TRBD2 agrees at 12 bases. The CDR3 is made up of 13 amino acids. Losses at the gene ends were 8 bases for V and 10 bases for J; bases not matched to a gene: 5. Germline loops: CDR1 SEHNR, CDR2 FQNEAQ (reference sequence). The CDR3 sequence: CASRLAGEEELFF. The CDR3 nucleotides read TGTGCCAGCCGACTAGCGGGAGAAGAGGAGCTGTTTTTT.